What follows is one TCR beta chain and its context. TCRdb's table, derived via immunoSEQ multiplex PCR, lists solely in-frame clones and lacks some. The sample shows approximately 260,000 clones, roughly 87% of them seen only once. This entry comes from a study of blood T cell repertoires in COVID-19. About the research overall: Sites across the United States, Italy and Spain contributed samples from acute and convalescent COVID-19.

Trimming cost V 4 bases and J 5 bases; bases outside gene matches: 9. The CDR3 spans 16 residues. Germline-derived CDR1 and CDR2 are MNHEY and SVGEGT. This chain uses TRBV6-2 or TRBV6-3 with TRBJ2-3, with 10 bases matching TRBD2. The sequencing sample was made of PBMCs or T cells enriched from blood (not recorded which). The sequence was collected from a woman in her 30s with acute COVID-19. CDR3 protein: CASSSGLAQSGDTQYF. The CDR3 coding sequence is TGTGCCAGCAGTTCGGGACTAGCGCAGTCAGGAGATACGCAGTATTTT.